The present TCR beta chain was sequenced within a study of PD-L1 blockade in urothelial cancer (dated by TCRdb to between 2016 and 2019). Study-wide context: Therapy was started in the mid-2010s for all patients, and atezolizumab 1,200 mg was administered intravenously every 3 weeks. About 85% of the 29 patients were males with bladder-origin urothelial cancer, and about 65% of the 29 reported a prior smoking history. An ECOG performance status of 0 or 1 was recorded for the patients, and 0 to 3 prior chemotherapy regimens had been received by the patients. From tumor samples, the median yield was approximately 1,400 T cells and roughly 1,000 unique TCRs, with median clonality of about 0.096 and T cell proportion of around 0.098. The study, an exploratory multi-omic analysis, examined somatic, immune and clinical correlates of response to PD-L1 blockade with atezolizumab in urothelial cancer. Pretreatment tumor samples, along with matched peripheral blood collected serially before and after atezolizumab treatment, underwent TCR sequencing. Progression-free survival longer than 6 months counted as durable clinical benefit, and TCR features were additionally tested against both progression-free and overall survival. In the same patients, whole exome sequencing and RNA sequencing of pretreatment tumors were performed in addition to TCR sequencing. Nine patients reached durable clinical benefit, while 20 patients did not. Over 28 patients had pretreatment blood TCR-seq, around 25 had at least one posttreatment blood collection, and around 25 had tumor TCR-seq. Five patients were excluded from tumor TCR analyses because tumors from two patients failed quality control and tumor was unavailable for three patients. Overall study outcomes, separate from this receptor: The tumor samples were FFPE, were not collected immediately before treatment, and were limited to one sample per patient, so heterogeneity may have been missed. A higher proportion of tumor-infiltrating T lymphocytes was found in patients with durable benefit (n of about 24, Mann-Whitney p = 0.047). Because the sample size was small (n of about 30) and many of the analyses were exploratory, the results are meant to be hypothesis-generating. Among patients with durable benefit, tumor-associated TCR clones showed greater expansion in peripheral blood 3 weeks after treatment started (n of about 20, p = 0.022).

A distance of 10 bases separates the germline ends of V and J, which lose 2 bases and 2 bases respectively. Sequences MDHEN (CDR1) and SYDVKM (CDR2) are obtained from the germline V gene. From cysteine to phenylalanine, the CDR3 is 14 amino acids long. Only the CDR3 DNA is retained, 42 bases long and in frame from the first base. This clone has a handful of counts. No antigen is known for it. No much larger clone exists at a distance of one base, and base qualities are not known. To estimate absolute template abundance from read counts, synthetic TCR analog templates were spiked into each PCR. In FFPE tumors, housekeeping genes were amplified and quantified as a way to estimate usable DNA and compute T cell fraction. The immunoSEQ assay used bias-controlled V and J gene primers to amplify TCRbeta CDR3 regions from genomic DNA. Sequencing of rearranged TCRbeta segments was done at approximately 20X coverage. On the study's bioinformatics: Sequencing errors were corrected by clustering and CDR3s were annotated against IMGT to assign V, D and J genes. Downstream analyses used only productive TCRbeta rearrangements, leaving out any out-of-frame or stop-codon sequences. Clonality was computed as one minus Shannon entropy normalized by the log of the number of unique productive sequences. Clones differing between time points or between blood and tumor were identified using Fisher's exact test with Benjamini-Hochberg correction, with an adjusted p below 0.01 applied as the threshold. The table comes from immuneACCESS by way of TCRdb, which keeps in-frame sequences with V and J called. Part of the clones is missing from these tables; in studies checked, under half for an unresolved V gene and the rest for unknown reasons. For V, J and clone size, that table is used; D and trimming come from the DNA. This sample gives fewer than 45,000 clones in total; about a third of them show up just once. The ten largest make up around 8.9% of the sample.

The time point label on this specimen signifies: pretreatment tumor sample. The cohort included 25 to 30 patients with locally advanced or metastatic urothelial carcinoma who were treated at Memorial Sloan Kettering on a trial protocol. Every piece of tumor tissue used for sequencing was obtained before atezolizumab dosing. The Qiagen DNeasy Blood extraction kit was used to purify genomic DNA from total PBMCs and tumor samples. This sequence originates from a man in his 60s with urothelial cancer. This sequence uses TRBV28 and TRBJ2-7, with TRBD2 tentatively as D gene (5 bases match). The sequencing here drew on tumor tissue, taken before atezolizumab (anti-PD-L1) treatment. The CDR3 region has the sequence CASSLAGTTYEQYF. The DNA sequence is given as TGTGCCAGCAGTTTAGCGGGTACAACCTACGAGCAGTACTTC.